The entry below describes one TCR beta chain. Its antigen is not known. This sample is drawn from a study of cytomegalovirus exposure and HLA in healthy donors. Healthy individuals who donated bone marrow served as the donors. Germline assignment: CDR1 KGHSH and CDR2 LQKENI. Germline trimming cut 3 bases from V and 3 bases from J; bases unmatched to any gene: 6. This CDR3 has 16 residues. Primers for the PCR totalled 60 Vbeta and 13 Jbeta. Measured with immunoSEQ multiplex PCR; TCRdb has only the in-frame clones, and not every one. The table includes some 160,000 clones, over 80% detected once. Findings and caveats of the study: An analysis done earlier found most TCR beta V segments productive about 87% or about 30% of the time. In the analysis, some V segments, TRBV6-2 and TRBV6-3 included, were excluded as indistinguishable.

The clonotype comes from a male donor in good health and CMV-seropositive. The chain joins TRBV18 to TRBJ2-3, with 10 nucleotides matching TRBD1. The sample consisted of PBMCs. The CDR3 loop is CASSPSRTGGTDTQYF. The CDR3 nucleotides are TGTGCCAGCTCACCTTCCCGGACAGGGGGTACAGATACGCAGTATTTT.